This T cell receptor beta chain was identified in a study of shared clonotypes between healthy human individuals. Study at large: Two female and three male donors aged 18 to 49 were enrolled. Findings of the study overall: How much donors shared clonotypes was expected to be affected by sequencing depth. Memory subsets generally showed lower estimated richness than naive subsets.

Produced via immunoSEQ multiplex PCR; TCRdb's table is partial and in-frame only. The sample has roughly 1 million clones; approximately 78% are singletons. Germline V CDR1 and CDR2: SQVTM, ANQGSEA. The CDR3 covers 15 residues. V gave up 1 base and J gave up 4 bases, with 16 bases separating them. Donation came from healthy HIV-negative adults that had no recent acute infections or vaccinations. Note on this clone: What it recognizes is unknown.

The TCR sequence derives from a man younger than 35 in good health. Some clones in this sample may be carry-over from other donors' samples. The chain uses TRBV29-1 and TRBJ1-1, with D possibly TRBD1 on 5 matching bases. The sample comprised memory CD4+ T cells from PBMCs. Indicated subset: CD45RA-negative fraction. CDR3 nucleotide sequence: TGCAGCGTTGAAGCGGTCAGGGTGGAGGCCACTGAAGCTTTCTTT. It specifies CSVEAVRVEATEAFF.